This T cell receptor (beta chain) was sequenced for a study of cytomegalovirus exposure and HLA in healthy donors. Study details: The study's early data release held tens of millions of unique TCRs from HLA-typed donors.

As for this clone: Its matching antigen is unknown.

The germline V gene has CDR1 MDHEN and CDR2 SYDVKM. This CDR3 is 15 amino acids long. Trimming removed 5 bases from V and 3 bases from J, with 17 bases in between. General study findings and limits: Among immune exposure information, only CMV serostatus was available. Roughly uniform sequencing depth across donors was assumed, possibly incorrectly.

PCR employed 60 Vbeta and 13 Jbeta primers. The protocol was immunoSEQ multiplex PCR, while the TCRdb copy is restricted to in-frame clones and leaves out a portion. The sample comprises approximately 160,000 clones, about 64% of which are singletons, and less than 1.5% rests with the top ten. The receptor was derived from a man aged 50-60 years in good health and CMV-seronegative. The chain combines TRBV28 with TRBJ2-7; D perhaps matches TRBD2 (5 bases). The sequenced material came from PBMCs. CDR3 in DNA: TGTGCCAGCAGTCCCCTGACGGGATTAATCTACGAGCAGTACTTC. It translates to CASSPLTGLIYEQYF.